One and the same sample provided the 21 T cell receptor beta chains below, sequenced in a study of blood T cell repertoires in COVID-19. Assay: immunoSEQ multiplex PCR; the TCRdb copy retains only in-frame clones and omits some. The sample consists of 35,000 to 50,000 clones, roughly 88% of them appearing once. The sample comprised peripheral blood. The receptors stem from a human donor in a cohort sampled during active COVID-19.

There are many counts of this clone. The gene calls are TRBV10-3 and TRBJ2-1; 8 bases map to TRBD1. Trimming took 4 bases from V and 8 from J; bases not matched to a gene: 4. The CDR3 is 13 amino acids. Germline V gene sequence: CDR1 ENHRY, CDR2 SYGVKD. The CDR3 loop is CAISARGQDEQFF. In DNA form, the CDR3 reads TGTGCCATCAGTGCCAGGGGGCAGGATGAGCAGTTCTTC.

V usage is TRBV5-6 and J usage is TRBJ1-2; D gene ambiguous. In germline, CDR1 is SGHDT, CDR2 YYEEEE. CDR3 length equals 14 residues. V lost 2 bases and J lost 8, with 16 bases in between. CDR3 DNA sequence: TGTGCCAGCAGCTTAGCGACCCAGCGTGCAGGCTACACCTTC. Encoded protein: CASSLATQRAGYTF.

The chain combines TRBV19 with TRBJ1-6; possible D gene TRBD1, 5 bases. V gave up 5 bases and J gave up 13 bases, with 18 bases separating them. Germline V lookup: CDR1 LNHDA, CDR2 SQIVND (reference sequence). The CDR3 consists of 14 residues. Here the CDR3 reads CASSLSAGQFPLHF. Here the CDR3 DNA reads TGTGCCAGTAGTTTGTCGGCGGGGCAATTTCCCCTCCACTTT.

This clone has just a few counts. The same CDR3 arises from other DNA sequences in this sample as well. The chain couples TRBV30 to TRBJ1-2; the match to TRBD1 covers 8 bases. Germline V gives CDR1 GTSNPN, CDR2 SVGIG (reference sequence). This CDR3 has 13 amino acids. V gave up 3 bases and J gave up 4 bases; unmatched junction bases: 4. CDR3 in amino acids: CAWSRDRPYGYTF. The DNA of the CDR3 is TGTGCCTGGAGCAGGGACAGGCCCTATGGCTACACCTTC.

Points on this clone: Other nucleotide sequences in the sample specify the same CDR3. CDR3 in DNA: TGTGCCAGCATCGTTGGGGTCGGGACGGGGGGTCCCAATGAGCAGTTCTTC. This sequence encodes CASIVGVGTGGPNEQFF. The rearrangement uses TRBV7-6 and TRBJ2-1; 7 bases agree with TRBD2. CDR3 size: 17 residues. V lost 7 bases and J lost 6; bases outside the gene matches: 18. Looked up from germline, CDR1 is SGHVS and CDR2 is FNYEAQ.

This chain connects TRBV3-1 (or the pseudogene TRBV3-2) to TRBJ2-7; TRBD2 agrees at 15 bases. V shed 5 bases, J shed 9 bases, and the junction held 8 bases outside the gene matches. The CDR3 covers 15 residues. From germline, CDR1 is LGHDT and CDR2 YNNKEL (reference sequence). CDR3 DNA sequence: TGTGCCAGCAGCTCAGACGGACTAGCGGGGGGGCGGCAGTACTTC. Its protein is CASSSDGLAGGRQYF.

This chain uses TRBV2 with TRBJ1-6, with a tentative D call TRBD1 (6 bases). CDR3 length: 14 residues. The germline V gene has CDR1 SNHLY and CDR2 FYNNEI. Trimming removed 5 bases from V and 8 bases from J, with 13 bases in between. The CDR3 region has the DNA TGTGCCAGCAGTTTACAGGGCTCGGATTCACCCCTCCACTTT. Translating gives CASSLQGSDSPLHF.

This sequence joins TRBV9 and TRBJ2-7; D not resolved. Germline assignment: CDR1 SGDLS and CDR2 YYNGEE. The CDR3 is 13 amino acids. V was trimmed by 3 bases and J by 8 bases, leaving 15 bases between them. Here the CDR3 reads CASSAASGGQQYF. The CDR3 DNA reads TGTGCCAGCAGCGCGGCTTCCGGTGGGCAGCAGTACTTC.

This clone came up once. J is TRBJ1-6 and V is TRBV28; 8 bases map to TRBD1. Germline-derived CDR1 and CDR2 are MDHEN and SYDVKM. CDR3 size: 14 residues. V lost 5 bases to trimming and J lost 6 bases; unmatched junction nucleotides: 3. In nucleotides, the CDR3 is TGTGCCAGCAGTCTGACAGGGGTTAATTCACCCCTCCACTTT. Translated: CASSLTGVNSPLHF.

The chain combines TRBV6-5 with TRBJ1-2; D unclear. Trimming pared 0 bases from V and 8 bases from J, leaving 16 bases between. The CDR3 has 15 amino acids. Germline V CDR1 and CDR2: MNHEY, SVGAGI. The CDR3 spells CASSYSSSTFRGYTF. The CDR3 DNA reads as TGTGCCAGCAGTTACTCGTCCAGTACATTCAGGGGCTACACCTTC.

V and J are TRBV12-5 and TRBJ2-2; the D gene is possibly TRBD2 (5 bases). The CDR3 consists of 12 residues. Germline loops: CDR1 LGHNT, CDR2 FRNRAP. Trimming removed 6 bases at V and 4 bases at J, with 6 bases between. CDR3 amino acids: CASGRGTGELFF. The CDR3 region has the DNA TGTGCTAGTGGCCGGGGCACCGGGGAGCTGTTTTTT.

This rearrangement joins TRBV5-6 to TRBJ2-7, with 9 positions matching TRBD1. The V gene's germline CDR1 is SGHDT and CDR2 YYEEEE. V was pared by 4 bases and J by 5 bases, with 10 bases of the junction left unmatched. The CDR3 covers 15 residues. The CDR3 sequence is CASSEPRDRAHEQYF. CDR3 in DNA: TGTGCCAGCAGCGAACCCCGGGACAGGGCCCACGAGCAGTACTTC.

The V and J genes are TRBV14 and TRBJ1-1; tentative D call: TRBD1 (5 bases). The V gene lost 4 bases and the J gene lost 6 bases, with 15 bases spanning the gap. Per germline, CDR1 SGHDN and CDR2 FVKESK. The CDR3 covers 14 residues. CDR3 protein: CASSRGGSRAEAFF. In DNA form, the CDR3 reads TGTGCCAGCAGCCGGGGGGGGAGTCGGGCTGAAGCTTTCTTT.

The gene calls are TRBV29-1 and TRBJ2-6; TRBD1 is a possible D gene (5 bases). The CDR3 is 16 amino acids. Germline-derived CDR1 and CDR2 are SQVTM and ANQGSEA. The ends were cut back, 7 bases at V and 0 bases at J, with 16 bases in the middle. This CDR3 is CSAVDTGRSGANVLTF. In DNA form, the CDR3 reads TGCAGCGCTGTCGATACAGGCCGCTCTGGGGCCAACGTCCTGACTTTC.

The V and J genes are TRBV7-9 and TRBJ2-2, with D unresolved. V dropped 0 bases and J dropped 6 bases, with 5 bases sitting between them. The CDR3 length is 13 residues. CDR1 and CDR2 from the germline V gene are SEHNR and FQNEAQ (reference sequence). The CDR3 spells CASSLAFAGELFF. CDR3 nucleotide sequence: TGTGCCAGCAGCTTAGCGTTCGCCGGGGAGCTGTTTTTT.

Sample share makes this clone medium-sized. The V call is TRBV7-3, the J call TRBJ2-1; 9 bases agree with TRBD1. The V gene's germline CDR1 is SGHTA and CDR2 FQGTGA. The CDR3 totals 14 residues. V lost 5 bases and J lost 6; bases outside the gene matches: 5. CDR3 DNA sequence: TGTGCCAGCAGCACGGGACAGGGCTTCAATGAGCAGTTCTTC. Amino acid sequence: CASSTGQGFNEQFF.

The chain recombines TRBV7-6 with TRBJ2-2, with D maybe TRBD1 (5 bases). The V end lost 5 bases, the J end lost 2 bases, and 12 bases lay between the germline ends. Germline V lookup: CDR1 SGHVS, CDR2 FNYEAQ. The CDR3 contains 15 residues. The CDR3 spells CASSPRWGNTGELFF. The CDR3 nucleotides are TGTGCCAGCAGCCCACGTTGGGGCAACACCGGGGAGCTGTTTTTT.

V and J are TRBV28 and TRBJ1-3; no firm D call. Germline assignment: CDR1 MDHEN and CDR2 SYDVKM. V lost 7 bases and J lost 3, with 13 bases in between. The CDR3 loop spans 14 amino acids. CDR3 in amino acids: CASKTRAGGNTIYF. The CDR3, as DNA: TGTGCCAGCAAGACAAGAGCAGGTGGAAACACCATATATTTT.

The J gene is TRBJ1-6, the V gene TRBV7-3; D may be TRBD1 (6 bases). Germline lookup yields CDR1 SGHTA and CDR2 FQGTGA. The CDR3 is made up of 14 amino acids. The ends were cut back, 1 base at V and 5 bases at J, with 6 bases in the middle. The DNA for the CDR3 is TGTGCCAGCAGCTTAAGACAGGATAATTCACCCCTCCACTTT. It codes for CASSLRQDNSPLHF.

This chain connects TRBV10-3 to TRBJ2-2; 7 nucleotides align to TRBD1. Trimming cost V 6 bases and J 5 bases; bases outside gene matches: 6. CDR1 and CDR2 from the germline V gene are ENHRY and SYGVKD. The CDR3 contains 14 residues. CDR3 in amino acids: CAIRGQSRTGELFF. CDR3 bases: TGTGCCATCAGGGGACAGAGCCGGACCGGGGAGCTGTTTTTT.

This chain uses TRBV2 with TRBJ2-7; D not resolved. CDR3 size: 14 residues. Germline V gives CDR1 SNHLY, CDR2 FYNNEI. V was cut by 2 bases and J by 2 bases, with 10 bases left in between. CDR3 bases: TGTGCCAGCAGTGAATCACAGATAGCCTACGAGCAGTACTTC. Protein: CASSESQIAYEQYF. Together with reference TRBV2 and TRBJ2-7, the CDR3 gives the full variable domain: EPEVTQTPSHQVTQMGQEVILRCVPISNHLYFYWYRQILGQKVEFLVSFYNNEISEKSEIFDDQFSVERPDGSNFTLKIRSTKLEDSAMYFCASSESQIAYEQYFGPGTRLTVT.